Detailed here is one TCR beta chain. This record comes from a study of CD8+CD57+ T cells in acquired aplastic anemia. The CDR3 has 15 residues. The ends were cut back, 5 bases at V and 0 bases at J, with 13 bases in the middle. Template material for TCR beta VDJ and CDR3 profiling consisted of genomic DNA. From the reads, TCRdb called clonotypes with MiXCR, one entry per CDR3 protein. The sample holds about 210,000 distinct CDR3 sequences; under 65% are singletons and the top ten take around 32%. The TCR sequence derives from a human donor in good health. What was sequenced was sorted CD4+, CD8+, or CD8+CD57+ T cells (not recorded which) from PBMCs. The chain links TRBV12-3 or TRBV12-4 to TRBJ1-1; no clear D gene. The CDR3, as DNA: TGTGCCAGCAGTCTCGACGGAAGCATGAACACTGAAGCTTTCTTT. Residues: CASSLDGSMNTEAFF.